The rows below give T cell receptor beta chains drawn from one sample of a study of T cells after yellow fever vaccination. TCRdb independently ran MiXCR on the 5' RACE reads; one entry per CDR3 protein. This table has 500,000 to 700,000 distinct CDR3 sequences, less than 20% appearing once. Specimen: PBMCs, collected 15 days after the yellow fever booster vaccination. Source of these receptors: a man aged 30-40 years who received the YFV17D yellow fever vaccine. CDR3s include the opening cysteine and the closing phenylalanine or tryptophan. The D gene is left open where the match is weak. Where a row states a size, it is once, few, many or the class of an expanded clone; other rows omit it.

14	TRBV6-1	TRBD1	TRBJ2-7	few	TGTGCCAGCAGATGGGACAGGAAGACCTACGAGCAGTACTTC	CASRWDRKTYEQYF
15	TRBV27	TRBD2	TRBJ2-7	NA	TGTGCCAGCAGGAAACTAGCGGGAGGGCCATACGAGCAGTACTTC	CASRKLAGGPYEQYF
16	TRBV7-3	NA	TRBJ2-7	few	TGTGCCAGCAGCCAATCCCCCGGGCAGGGGAAGTACGAGCAGTACTTC	CASSQSPGQGKYEQYF
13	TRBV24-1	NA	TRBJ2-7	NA	TGTGCCACCGAGGACGGACAAAAATGCGAGCAGTACTTC	CATEDGQKCEQYF
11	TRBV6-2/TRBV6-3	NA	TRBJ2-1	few	TGTGCCAGCAGGACGGGAAATGAGCAGTTCTTC	CASRTGNEQFF
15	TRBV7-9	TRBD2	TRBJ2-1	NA	TGTGCCAGCAGATTAACCCCAGCGGGAGGCTATGAGCAGTTCTTC	CASRLTPAGGYEQFF
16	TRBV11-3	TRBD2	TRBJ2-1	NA	TGTGCCAGCAGCCCCCCCGGGTCGGGAGGGCTAGATGAGCAGTTCTTC	CASSPPGSGGLDEQFF
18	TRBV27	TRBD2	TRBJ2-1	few	TGTGCCAGCAGTTTATCGATCGGGGCGGGAGTGGCTAACAATGAGCAGTTCTTC	CASSLSIGAGVANNEQFF
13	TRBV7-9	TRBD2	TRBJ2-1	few	TGTGCCAGCGAGACGGGAGGGTACAATGAGCAGTTCTTC	CASETGGYNEQFF
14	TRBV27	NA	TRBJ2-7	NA	TGTGCCAGCAGTTTCGGACACAGTCCCTACGAGCAGTACTTC	CASSFGHSPYEQYF
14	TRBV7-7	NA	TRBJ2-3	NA	TGTGCCAGCCCCGGTGGGCAGGGTACAGATACGCAGTATTTT	CASPGGQGTDTQYF
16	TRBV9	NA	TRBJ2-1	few	TGTGCCAGCAGCAGAGGTGTCCCGCGCTCCTACAATGAGCAGTTCTTC	CASSRGVPRSYNEQFF
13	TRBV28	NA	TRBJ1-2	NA	TGTGCCAGCAGTTTCGAGGCTGTAAATGGCTACACCTTC	CASSFEAVNGYTF
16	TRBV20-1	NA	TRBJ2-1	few	TGCAGTGCTAGAGATCTGTACGCGGCAGGGTACAATGAGCAGTTCTTC	CSARDLYAAGYNEQFF
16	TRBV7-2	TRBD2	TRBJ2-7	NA	TGTGCCAGCAGCCCAAGATCGGGACTAATCACCTACGAGCAGTACTTC	CASSPRSGLITYEQYF
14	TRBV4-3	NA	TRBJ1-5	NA	TGCGCCAGCAGCCAAGAGACGTTTGATCAGCCCCAGCATTTT	CASSQETFDQPQHF
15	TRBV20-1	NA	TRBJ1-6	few	TGCAGTGCTAATTCGCGGCAGACTTATAATTCACCCCTCCACTTT	CSANSRQTYNSPLHF
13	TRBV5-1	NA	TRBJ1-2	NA	TGCGCCAGCAGTCCTTACGCAGGGAATGGCTACACCTTC	CASSPYAGNGYTF
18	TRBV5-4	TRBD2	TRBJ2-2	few	TGTGCCAGCAGCTTGGGTTTGGGTAGCGGGAGTAACACCGGGGAGCTGTTTTTT	CASSLGLGSGSNTGELFF
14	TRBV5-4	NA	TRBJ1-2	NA	TGTGCCAGCAACATAGACAGCACTAACTATGGCTACACCTTC	CASNIDSTNYGYTF
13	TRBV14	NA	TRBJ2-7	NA	TGTGCCAGCAGCCAAGTTAATCTCGGGGGGCAGTACTTC	CASSQVNLGGQYF
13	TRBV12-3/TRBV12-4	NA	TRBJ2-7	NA	TGTGCCAGCAGTTTAGGCGGGTGGACCCGACAGTACTTC	CASSLGGWTRQYF
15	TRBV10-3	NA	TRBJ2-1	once	TGTGCCATCAGTAAGACTAACAGCTCCTACAATGAGCAGTTCTTC	CAISKTNSSYNEQFF
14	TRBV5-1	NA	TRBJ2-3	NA	TGCGCCAGCAGAACTGGACCCAGTGCAGATACGCAGTATTTT	CASRTGPSADTQYF
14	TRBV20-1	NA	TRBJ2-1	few	TGCAGTGCTACCCGTGGGGAGCGGGCTAATGAGCAGTTCTTC	CSATRGERANEQFF
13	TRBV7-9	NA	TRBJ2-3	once	TGTGCCAGCACGCCACGGGAGTCAGATACGCAGTATTTT	CASTPRESDTQYF
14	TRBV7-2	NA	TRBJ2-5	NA	TGTGCCAGCAGTGGAGGGCGCTTCGGAGAGACCCAGTACTTC	CASSGGRFGETQYF
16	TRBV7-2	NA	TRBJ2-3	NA	TGTGCCAGCAGCATGCAGGGATTACTGAGCACAGATACGCAGTATTTT	CASSMQGLLSTDTQYF